This TCR beta chain was recorded in a study of T cells after yellow fever vaccination. V lost 6 bases and J lost 3; bases outside the gene matches: 6. CDR1 is DFQATT, CDR2 SNEGSKA, per germline (reference sequence). The CDR3 consists of 14 residues. Study-level points and caveats: Abundant clonotypes (contaminants from the bulk population) could be present in FACS-sorted repertoires. Booster sampling recovered most clones from primary vaccination (around 96% CD4, approximately 88% CD8). Researchers report a weaker secondary response that nonetheless peaked faster, day 5 versus 15.

A process of 5'RACE template switching, which added a universal primer site and UMIs, was used to make TCR cDNA. TCRdb reprocessed the 5' RACE reads via MiXCR and lists one record per CDR3 protein. This table has 320,000 or so distinct CDR3 sequences, roughly 8.6% appearing once. Note on this clonotype: Its antigen is not known.

Specimen: PBMCs, collected more than 35 days after the first yellow fever vaccination. The chain carries TRBV20-1 and TRBJ1-5; 9 nucleotides agree with TRBD1. The source is a man between 18 and 29 years old who received the YFV17D yellow fever vaccine. This CDR3 is CSAGGQGVNQPQHF. The CDR3 bases are TGCAGTGCCGGGGGACAGGGCGTCAATCAGCCCCAGCATTTT.